This T cell receptor beta chain was obtained from a study of OX40 agonist ivuxolimab in advanced cancers. V gave up 6 bases and J gave up 0 bases, with 8 bases separating them. Germline CDR1 is LNHNV and CDR2 is YYDKDF (reference sequence). The CDR3 contains 14 residues. Assay used: immunoSEQ multiplex PCR; TCRdb lists only in-frame clones, some missing. The profile covers tens of thousands of clones, with around 84% appearing a single time and 6% to 8.5% taken by the ten largest. As for this clone: No antigen is known for it.

Notes on the study in general: Antigens targeted by the expanded peripheral T cells were not determined. Average numbers of expanded clones were greater in CD8+ T cells than in CD4+.

The sample consisted of CD4+ or CD8+ T cells sorted from blood, taken in a trial of the OX40 agonist ivuxolimab. The chain is built from TRBV15 and TRBJ2-2; the D is unclear. This TCR derives from an adult with an advanced solid tumor such as melanoma, head and neck, liver or kidney cancer. The CDR3 DNA sequence: TGTGCCACCAGAGACGATCCGAACACCGGGGAGCTGTTTTTT. This translates into CATRDDPNTGELFF.